This passage covers 31 T cell receptor beta chains from one sample sequenced in a study of blood T cell repertoires in COVID-19. Assay: immunoSEQ multiplex PCR; the TCRdb copy retains only in-frame clones and omits some. The sample yields under 300,000 clones, over 85% seen once. The sample was PBMCs or T cells enriched from blood (not recorded which). The origin of the receptors is a woman aged 60-75 years who had recovered from COVID-19.

The chain joins TRBV6-5 to TRBJ1-3; no firm D call. The CDR3 has 13 amino acids. Trimming took 5 bases from V and 6 from J, leaving 11 bases between them. Germline V lookup: CDR1 MNHEY, CDR2 SVGAGI. CDR3 DNA: TGTGCCAGCAGTCCCGGACTGCAAAACACCATATATTTT. Protein sequence: CASSPGLQNTIYF.

In its sample, this clone was seen once. The chain has TRBV27 and TRBJ1-1; 7 bases agree with TRBD1. The V and J ends lost 2 bases and 7 bases, in that order; junction bases with no gene match: 7. Germline lookup yields CDR1 MNHEY and CDR2 SMNVEV (reference sequence). The CDR3 is 14 amino acids. The CDR3 reads CASSLDLRTGEAFF. CDR3 bases: TGTGCCAGCAGTTTAGATTTGAGGACAGGTGAAGCTTTCTTT.

This chain joins TRBV9 and TRBJ1-5, with D possibly being TRBD1 (5 bases). Germline V gene data show CDR1 as SGDLS and CDR2 as YYNGEE. The CDR3 sequence is 15 residues long. V lost 0 bases, J lost 5 bases, and 12 bases lay in between. CDR3 coding DNA: TGTGCCAGCAGCGTAGATGGGGGGGTCTATCAGCCCCAGCATTTT. This translates into CASSVDGGVYQPQHF.

This sequence joins TRBV29-1 and TRBJ2-7, with unresolved D. V shed 4 bases and J shed 3 bases, with 7 bases lying between them. The V gene's germline CDR1 is SQVTM and CDR2 ANQGSEA. The CDR3 spans 11 residues. The CDR3, as DNA: TGCAGCGTTGTTACTGGCTACGAGCAGTACTTC. Amino acid sequence: CSVVTGYEQYF.

The rearrangement uses TRBV7-2 and TRBJ1-6, with a possible D match to TRBD1 (6 bases). This CDR3 has 15 amino acids. V was cut by 4 bases and J by 7 bases, with 14 bases left in between. Per germline, CDR1 SGHTA and CDR2 FQGNSA. DNA of the CDR3: TGTGCCAGCAGCTCCCAGGACAGCCCCAATTCACCCCTCCACTTT. Translation gives CASSSQDSPNSPLHF.

This rearrangement joins TRBV2 to TRBJ1-1, with D uncertain. This CDR3 has 14 residues. The V and J ends lost 7 bases and 1 base respectively, with 13 bases between them. CDR1 is SNHLY, CDR2 FYNNEI, per germline. The CDR3 region has the DNA TGTGCCAGCACCCCTCGGCGGGGGAACACTGAAGCTTTCTTT. Residues: CASTPRRGNTEAFF. The full variable domain, completed using reference TRBV2 and TRBJ1-1, is EPEVTQTPSHQVTQMGQEVILRCVPISNHLYFYWYRQILGQKVEFLVSFYNNEISEKSEIFDDQFSVERPDGSNFTLKIRSTKLEDSAMYFCASTPRRGNTEAFFGQGTRLTVV.

V gene TRBV4-2 combines with J gene TRBJ1-4; 7 bases are a match to TRBD1. The V segment lost 4 bases and the J segment 7 bases; nucleotides outside the gene matches: 9. Germline V gene sequence: CDR1 LGHNA, CDR2 YNFKEQ. There are 15 residues in the CDR3. The CDR3: CASSPNTGESEKLFF. CDR3 nucleotides: TGTGCCAGCAGCCCCAATACAGGGGAGAGTGAAAAACTGTTTTTT.

The J gene is TRBJ2-3, the V gene TRBV18; D remains unclear. V was clipped by 1 base and J by 6 bases, with 14 bases between them. This CDR3 comprises 15 residues. CDR1 and CDR2 from the germline V gene are KGHSH and LQKENI. CDR3 coding DNA: TGTGCCAGCTCACCACTATCAGCGCGCCAGGATACGCAGTATTTT. This gives the protein CASSPLSARQDTQYF. Full variable domain (rest looked up from reference TRBV18 and TRBJ2-3): NAGVMQNPRHLVRRRGQEARLRCSPMKGHSHVYWYRQLPEEGLKFMVYLQKENIIDESGMPKERFSAEFPKEGPSILRIQQVVRGDSAAYFCASSPLSARQDTQYFGPGTRLTVL.

The V and J genes are TRBV15 and TRBJ2-1; 8 positions match TRBD2. CDR1 is LNHNV, CDR2 YYDKDF, per germline (reference sequence). Losses at the gene ends were 0 bases for V and 4 bases for J; bases not matched to a gene: 11. The CDR3 runs to 18 residues. CDR3 region: CATSRDLGAASGYNEQFF. In DNA form, the CDR3 reads TGTGCCACCAGCAGAGATTTGGGCGCGGCTAGCGGGTACAATGAGCAGTTCTTC.

The chain joins TRBV5-1 to TRBJ2-5; 13 bases line up with TRBD2. J lost 5 bases, V lost 0 bases, and 7 bases had no gene match. This CDR3 has 17 residues. The germline V gene has CDR1 SGHRS and CDR2 YFSETQ. In DNA, the CDR3 is TGCGCCAGCAGCTTGGGGACTAGCGGGGGACAATCGGAGACCCAGTACTTC. Its protein product is CASSLGTSGGQSETQYF.

V is TRBV7-8 and J is TRBJ2-5; 7 bases are a match to TRBD2. The germline V gene encodes CDR1 SGHVS and CDR2 FQNEAQ. The V segment lost 3 bases and the J segment 5 bases; nucleotides outside the gene matches: 6. CDR3 length: 14 residues. The CDR3 loop reads CASSFQGGQETQYF. The CDR3 DNA sequence: TGTGCCAGCAGCTTCCAGGGAGGGCAGGAGACCCAGTACTTC.

The chain combines TRBV5-1 with TRBJ2-3; 8 nucleotides line up with TRBD2. The CDR3 consists of 16 residues. Germline CDR1 reads SGHRS; CDR2 reads YFSETQ. The V segment lost 6 bases and the J segment 6 bases; nucleotides outside the gene matches: 15. The CDR3: CASTRGAGGPADTQYF. The CDR3 region has the DNA TGCGCCAGCACCCGTGGGGCGGGAGGCCCTGCCGATACGCAGTATTTT.

The chain employs TRBV3-1 (or the pseudogene TRBV3-2) and TRBJ2-5; no reliable D call. V was pared by 0 bases and J by 6 bases, with 11 bases between. CDR1 is LGHDT and CDR2 is YNNKEL in the germline V gene (reference sequence). The CDR3 extends over 14 amino acids. CDR3 residues: CASSQDLGLKTQYF. The CDR3 coding sequence is TGTGCCAGCAGCCAAGATTTGGGCTTGAAGACCCAGTACTTC.

The V call is TRBV5-4, the J call TRBJ1-4, with TRBD1 as a possible D gene (6 bases). The CDR3 is 13 residues long. CDR1 and CDR2 from the germline V gene are SGHNT and YYREEE (reference sequence). V was clipped by 10 bases and J by 4 bases, with 14 bases between them. The chain's CDR3 is CAVMDRLNEKLFF. The CDR3, as DNA: TGTGCCGTGATGGACAGACTTAATGAAAAACTGTTTTTT.

V usage is TRBV28 and J usage is TRBJ1-1; 7 bases are shared with TRBD1. Germline-derived CDR1 and CDR2 are MDHEN and SYDVKM. V lost 7 bases, J lost 5 bases, and 4 bases stayed unmatched. The CDR3 runs 12 residues. The CDR3 is CASMSGQTEAFF. In DNA form, the CDR3 reads TGTGCCAGCATGTCGGGACAGACTGAAGCTTTCTTT. The whole variable domain, remainder taken from reference TRBV28 and TRBJ1-1, is DVKVTQSSRYLVKRTGEKVFLECVQDMDHENMFWYRQDPGLGLRLIYFSYDVKMKEKGDIPEGYSVSREKKERFSLILESASTNQTSMYLCASMSGQTEAFFGQGTRLTVV.

The sample holds one count of this clone. This rearrangement joins TRBV5-1 to TRBJ1-1; 8 nucleotides line up with TRBD1. V shed 4 bases and J 4 bases; nucleotides not matched to a gene: 9. Germline V lookup: CDR1 SGHRS, CDR2 YFSETQ. The CDR3 runs to 15 residues. The CDR3 here is CASSARQGSGTEAFF. DNA for the CDR3: TGCGCCAGCAGCGCTAGACAGGGGAGCGGCACTGAAGCTTTCTTT. The variable domain in full, with the rest retrieved from reference TRBV5-1 and TRBJ1-1, is KAGVTQTPRYLIKTRGQQVTLSCSPISGHRSVSWYQQTPGQGLQFLFEYFSETQRNKGNFPGRFSGRQFSNSRSEMNVSTLELGDSALYLCASSARQGSGTEAFFGQGTRLTVV.

The chain uses TRBV21-1 and TRBJ2-2; whether TRBD2, the table's D call, matches the DNA was not checked. TRBV21-1 constitutes a pseudogene. The CDR3 has 15 amino acids. In DNA, the CDR3 is TGTGCCAGCAGCAAGTTCGAGGGTATCACCGGGGAGCTGTTTTTT. Amino acid sequence: CASSKFEGITGELFF.

The gene calls are TRBV30 and TRBJ1-2, with D possibly matching TRBD1 (6 bases). CDR3 length: 16 amino acids. Per germline, CDR1 GTSNPN and CDR2 SVGIG (reference sequence). The V end was cut by 0 bases, the J end by 3 bases, with 17 bases between. CDR3 nucleotide sequence: TGTGCCTGGAGTGTACCTGGGGGGGCCGGATACTATGGCTACACCTTC. Its translation is CAWSVPGGAGYYGYTF.

The chain joins TRBV28 to TRBJ1-1, with D perhaps matching TRBD1 (6 bases). V was clipped by 5 bases and J by 3 bases, with 13 bases between them. The CDR3 extends over 14 amino acids. From germline, CDR1 is MDHEN and CDR2 SYDVKM. This CDR3 is CASSQPGHYTEAFF. CDR3 in DNA: TGTGCCAGCAGTCAACCGGGACACTACACTGAAGCTTTCTTT.

As regards this clone: The same CDR3 is also encoded by other DNA sequences in this sample. CDR3 sequence reads: CASSYSSGSNQPQHF. CDR3 nucleotide sequence: TGTGCCAGCAGTTACTCTTCAGGCAGTAATCAGCCCCAGCATTTT. V is TRBV6-5 and J is TRBJ1-5; the D is unclear. Trimming cost V 0 bases and J 4 bases, with 10 bases left between them. The CDR3 loop spans 15 amino acids. The germline gives CDR1 MNHEY, CDR2 SVGAGI.

V usage is TRBV19 and J usage is TRBJ1-1; 9 positions agree with TRBD1. The V segment lost 4 bases and the J segment 0 bases; nucleotides outside the gene matches: 6. CDR1 and CDR2 (germline): LNHDA, SQIVND (reference sequence). CDR3 size: 16 residues. CDR3 protein: CASSKQGAFVNTEAFF. CDR3 DNA: TGTGCCAGTAGTAAACAGGGGGCGTTTGTGAACACTGAAGCTTTCTTT.

This rearrangement joins TRBV28 to TRBJ1-2; TRBD1 aligns across 9 bases. The CDR3 covers 15 residues. Germline CDR1 is MDHEN and CDR2 is SYDVKM. The V segment lost 2 bases and the J segment 8 bases; nucleotides outside the gene matches: 9. Here the CDR3 DNA reads TGTGCCAGCAGTTTAGGGGGACAGGGTGTGGGCGGCTACACCTTC. Its protein product is CASSLGGQGVGGYTF.

The chain has TRBV28 and TRBJ1-6, with D unresolved. Trimming left V 6 bases short and J 6 bases short, with 9 bases between. Germline V gene data show CDR1 as MDHEN and CDR2 as SYDVKM. The CDR3 sequence is 13 residues long. The CDR3 DNA follows: TGTGCCAGCAGGTCGAGCCTTAATTCACCCCTCCACTTT. Translating gives CASRSSLNSPLHF. Combining the CDR3 with reference TRBV28 and TRBJ1-6 gives the whole variable domain DVKVTQSSRYLVKRTGEKVFLECVQDMDHENMFWYRQDPGLGLRLIYFSYDVKMKEKGDIPEGYSVSREKKERFSLILESASTNQTSMYLCASRSSLNSPLHFGNGTRLTVT.

This chain connects TRBV3-1 (or the pseudogene TRBV3-2) to TRBJ2-7, with 7 nucleotides matching TRBD1. Germline V lookup: CDR1 LGHDT, CDR2 YNNKEL (reference sequence). This CDR3 is 14 amino acids long. Unmatched junction bases numbered 8, after V lost 4 bases and J lost 5 bases. CDR3 sequence (DNA): TGTGCCAGCAGCCTAATAGAGGGGGCGGACGAGCAGTACTTC. Encoded protein: CASSLIEGADEQYF.

V usage is TRBV4-1 and J usage is TRBJ2-2; D might be TRBD2 (6 bases). Trimming left V 0 bases short and J 6 bases short, with 8 bases between. In germline, CDR1 is MGHRA, CDR2 YSYEKL. CDR3 size: 14 residues. CDR3: CASSQERRAGELFF. In DNA, the CDR3 is TGCGCCAGCAGCCAAGAGAGGAGGGCCGGGGAGCTGTTTTTT.

This chain joins TRBV19 and TRBJ1-2, with D perhaps matching TRBD1 (5 bases). With 9 bases removed from V and 7 bases from J, the gap between germline ends came to 15 bases. The CDR3 covers 12 residues. The germline gives CDR1 LNHDA, CDR2 SQIVND (reference sequence). The CDR3 protein is CASSRGLGGYTF. Written as DNA, the CDR3 is TGTGCCAGCTCTAGGGGATTGGGTGGCTACACCTTC.

The CDR3 DNA sequence: TGTGCCAGCAGCTCCCGGGACAGGGGGGCAGCGGCCCAGTACTTC. Translating gives CASSSRDRGAAAQYF. The chain employs TRBV11-3 and TRBJ2-5; 11 bases are shared with TRBD1. V lost 4 bases to trimming and J lost 9 bases; unmatched junction nucleotides: 10. Germline loops: CDR1 SGHNT, CDR2 YENEEA. This CDR3 comprises 15 residues.

The chain employs TRBV6-5 and TRBJ2-5, with 7 bases matching TRBD1. From germline, CDR1 is MNHEY and CDR2 SVGAGI. The CDR3 extends over 16 amino acids. Germline trimming cut 4 bases from V and 5 bases from J; bases unmatched to any gene: 13. CDR3 nucleotide sequence: TGTGCCAGCAGTTCTACAATCGACAGGGCCGAGGAGACCCAGTACTTC. Protein product: CASSSTIDRAEETQYF.

The chain has TRBV4-1 and TRBJ1-5; no clear D. Germline V lookup: CDR1 MGHRA, CDR2 YSYEKL. This CDR3 is built from 16 residues. Trimming removed 0 bases from V and 1 base from J, with 10 bases in between. CDR3: CASSQEVEQSNQPQHF. The CDR3 DNA follows: TGCGCCAGCAGCCAAGAAGTTGAACAGAGCAATCAGCCCCAGCATTTT.

This rearrangement joins TRBV18 to TRBJ2-2; D might be TRBD2 (5 bases). The CDR3 is made up of 16 amino acids. The V gene lost 6 bases and the J gene lost 0 bases, with 14 bases spanning the gap. CDR1 is KGHSH and CDR2 is LQKENI in the germline V gene. The CDR3 reads CASSLREGANTGELFF. CDR3 nucleotide sequence: TGTGCCAGCTCCCTTCGAGAGGGAGCGAACACCGGGGAGCTGTTTTTT.

This chain joins TRBV7-9 and TRBJ1-1; no clear D. Trimming pared 3 bases from V and 4 bases from J, leaving 6 bases between. Looked up from germline, CDR1 is SEHNR and CDR2 is FQNEAQ (reference sequence). The CDR3 has 12 residues. CDR3 in DNA: TGTGCCAGCAGCTTCGCAGGCACTGAAGCTTTCTTT. This sequence encodes CASSFAGTEAFF.